The rows below give T cell receptor beta chains drawn from one sample of a study of CD8 T cells in Susac syndrome. TCRdb passed the immunoSEQ multiplex PCR reads through MiXCR, listing each CDR3 protein once. This repertoire shows approximately 300,000 distinct CDR3 sequences, over 75% found once; its top ten account for around 0.2%. Material for sequencing was CD8+ T cells from PBMCs. All receptors come from a human donor with multiple sclerosis. The conserved cysteine and the conserved F or W are not part of the CDR3 here. Fields, in order: CDR3 length, J gene, V gene, CDR3 protein.

9 TRBJ2-5 TRBV28 ASSPSSAQY
9 TRBJ2-5 TRBV4-2 ASSQGLAQY
11 TRBJ1-2 TRBV7-2 ASSFGFGGGYT
13 TRBJ2-1 TRBV29-1 SVEGSFGTGGEQF
13 TRBJ2-3 TRBV28 ASRRGQGDTDTQY
13 TRBJ2-7 TRBV5-6 ASSYGPGQGYEQY
14 TRBJ1-5 TRBV9 ASSAGAWGLNQPQH
9 TRBJ1-1 TRBV10-3 AISGGMGAF
13 TRBJ2-2 TRBV4-2 ASRPLAPNTGELF
13 TRBJ2-7 TRBV7-9 ASSLGAGPKNEQY
12 TRBJ2-7 TRBV7-6 ASSPGLLTREQY
14 TRBJ2-4 TRBV6-6 ASSLFTGAGKNIQY
14 TRBJ1-1 TRBV7-2 ASSHRRQGRNTEAF
15 TRBJ2-3 TRBV7-9 ASSVRTAKQLSDTQY
10 TRBJ2-3 TRBV18 ASSPGFDTQY
13 TRBJ2-1 TRBV7-9 ASSDRGRVGHEQF
11 TRBJ2-2 TRBV6-2/TRBV6-3 ASSVTDTGELF
13 TRBJ1-2 TRBV29-1 SVEEPDRPNYGYT
11 TRBJ2-7 TRBV30 AWSVTHSYEQY
12 TRBJ2-5 TRBV7-7 ASSLTQGQETQY
12 TRBJ2-3 TRBV28 ASSWTGITDTQY
12 TRBJ1-5 TRBV28 ASSLYRNNQPQH
12 TRBJ1-1 TRBV13 ASSLLEVGTEAF
12 TRBJ2-7 TRBV20-1 SARATSAGYEQY
13 TRBJ2-1 TRBV7-9 ASSWRQGTGNEQF
13 TRBJ1-1 TRBV5-1 ASSLEGQPNTEAF
13 TRBJ2-5 TRBV11-2 ASSLTRGGGETQY
14 TRBJ1-5 TRBV4-2 ASSQANRGPDQPQH
12 TRBJ2-5 TRBV2 ASSEIGSQETQY
11 TRBJ2-5 TRBV29-1 SVEEGIRQTQY
9 TRBJ1-2 TRBV25-1 ASSVDRGYT
12 TRBJ2-7 TRBV7-9 ASSLVGRSYEQY
10 TRBJ2-5 TRBV5-1 ASSLARETQY
14 TRBJ2-5 TRBV20-1 SARDLLAGGEETQY
12 TRBJ2-5 TRBV20-1 SAREARQEETQY
11 TRBJ1-1 TRBV15 ATSRAHHTEAF
13 TRBJ1-4 TRBV23-1 ASSQLAGGGEKLF
13 TRBJ2-1 TRBV7-8 ASSLAASGGAWKF
15 TRBJ2-1 TRBV7-9 ASSSQERDLSYNEQF
13 TRBJ1-2 TRBV3-1 ASSQVGDGLYGYT
13 TRBJ2-7 TRBV28 ASSWLGTSGSEQY
15 TRBJ2-2 TRBV7-9 ASSSRGGSRGTGELF
13 TRBJ2-1 TRBV4-2 ASSSNPGRADEQF
15 TRBJ2-7 TRBV10-3 AISESPSGAFTYEQY
13 TRBJ2-3 TRBV28 ASSPHSGSQYTQY
10 TRBJ2-1 TRBV11-1 ASSSTGIEQF
13 TRBJ2-2 TRBV18 ASHDRPSNTGELF
14 TRBJ2-7 TRBV15 ATSRDPGGLSYEQY
12 TRBJ2-7 TRBV7-9 ASSRPGDRGEQY
12 TRBJ2-7 TRBV7-9 ASSSTGGSYEQY
13 TRBJ1-2 TRBV28 ASSSLRTVPYGYT
17 TRBJ1-2 TRBV4-3 ASSQGFPRGTAINYGYT
11 TRBJ2-7 TRBV29-1 SVESRGSYEQY